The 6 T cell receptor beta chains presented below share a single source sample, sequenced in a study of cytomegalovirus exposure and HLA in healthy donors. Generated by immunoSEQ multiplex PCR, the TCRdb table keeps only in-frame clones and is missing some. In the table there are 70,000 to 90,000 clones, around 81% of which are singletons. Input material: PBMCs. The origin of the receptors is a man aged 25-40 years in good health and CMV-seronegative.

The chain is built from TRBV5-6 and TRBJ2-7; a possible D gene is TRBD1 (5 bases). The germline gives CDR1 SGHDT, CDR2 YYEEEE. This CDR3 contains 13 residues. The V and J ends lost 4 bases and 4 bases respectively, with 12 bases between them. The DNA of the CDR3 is TGTGCCAGCAGCGTTACAGGAATATACGAGCAGTACGTC. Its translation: CASSVTGIYEQYV.

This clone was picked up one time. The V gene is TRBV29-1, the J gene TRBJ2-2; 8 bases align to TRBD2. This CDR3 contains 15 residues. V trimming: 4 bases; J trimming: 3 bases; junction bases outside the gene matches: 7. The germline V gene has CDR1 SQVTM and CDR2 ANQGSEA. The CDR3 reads CSVVFGGADTGELFF. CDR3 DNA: TGCAGCGTTGTCTTCGGGGGGGCGGACACCGGGGAGCTGTTTTTT.

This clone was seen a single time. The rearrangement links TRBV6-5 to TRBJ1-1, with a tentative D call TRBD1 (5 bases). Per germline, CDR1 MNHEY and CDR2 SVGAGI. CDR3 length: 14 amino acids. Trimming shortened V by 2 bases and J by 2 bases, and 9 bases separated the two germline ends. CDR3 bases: TGTGCCAGCAGTTACACAGGAGATAACACTGAAGCTTTCTTT. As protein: CASSYTGDNTEAFF.

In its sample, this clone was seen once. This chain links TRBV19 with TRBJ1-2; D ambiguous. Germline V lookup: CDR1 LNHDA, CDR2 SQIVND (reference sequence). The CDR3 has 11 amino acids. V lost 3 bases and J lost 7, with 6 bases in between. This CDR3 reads CASSMGRGYTF. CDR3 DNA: TGTGCCAGTAGTATGGGCCGTGGCTACACCTTC.

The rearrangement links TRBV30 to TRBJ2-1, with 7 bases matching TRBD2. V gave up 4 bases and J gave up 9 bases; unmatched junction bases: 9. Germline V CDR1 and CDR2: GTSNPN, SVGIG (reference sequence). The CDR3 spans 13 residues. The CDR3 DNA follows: TGTGCCTGGAACGGGCTAGCGGCCACTGAGCAGTTCTTC. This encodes CAWNGLAATEQFF.

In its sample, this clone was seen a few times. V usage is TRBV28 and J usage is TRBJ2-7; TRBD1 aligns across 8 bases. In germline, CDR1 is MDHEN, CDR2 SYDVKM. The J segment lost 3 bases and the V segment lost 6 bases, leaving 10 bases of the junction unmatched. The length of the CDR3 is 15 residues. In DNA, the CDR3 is TGTGCCAGCAGGACAGGGGCAGAGAATGACTACGAGCAGTACTTC. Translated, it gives CASRTGAENDYEQYF.